Listed here is a single TCR beta chain. Germline V gives CDR1 LNHDA, CDR2 SQIVND (reference sequence). This CDR3 comprises 14 residues. The V end was cut by 4 bases, the J end by 4 bases, with 11 bases between. The sample originates from a study of blood T cell repertoires in COVID-19. Using immunoSEQ multiplex PCR, the repertoire was profiled, and TCRdb retains in-frame clones only, with some absent. The sample yields around 260,000 clones, approximately 90% seen once. The sequenced material came from peripheral blood. The chain recombines TRBV19 with TRBJ1-3; no firm D call. This clonotype was sampled from a young woman with COVID-19, enrolled during active disease. This CDR3 is CASSSTERGNTIYF. For the CDR3, the DNA is TGTGCCAGTAGTAGCACCGAGCGGGGAAACACCATATATTTT.